This T cell receptor (beta chain) appears in the sequencing data of a study of blood T cell repertoires in COVID-19 (dated by TCRdb to about 2020). Concerning the study at large: Collaborator samples came from the United States, Italy and Spain and covered acute and convalescent phases of COVID-19. The prospective study material was composed of cDNA or gDNA derived from T cells, B-cell-depleted T cells, or PBMCs. The dataset comprised deeply sampled blood TCRbeta repertoires from subjects exposed to, actively infected with, or recovered from COVID-19. A freely available public database, intended as a resource for researchers studying the immune response to SARS-CoV-2, is where the repertoires were released. Samples were obtained from the ongoing ImmuneRACE study (first 160 participants) and from roughly 1,300 subjects provided by 6 global collaborators. The sample metadata nearly always contained a de-identified subject ID, COVID-19 status, age in years and sex. HLA class I and class II types, where available, came from metadata supplied by the sample provider rather than from assay-based typing. The research as a whole found: How much clinical and demographic metadata was included differed by source and by participant, and the metadata was provided uncurated.

Another Seattle source contributed samples from volunteer blood donors who had recovered from COVID-19. Whole blood was collected in K2EDTA tubes by collaborating institutions according to the institutions' own protocols. For TCRbeta analysis, collaborators shipped samples in one of three forms: frozen whole blood, isolated PBMCs, or DNA extracted from either of those sample types. TCRbeta CDR3 regions were amplified from genomic DNA using the immunoSEQ Assay, a bias-controlled multiplex PCR. From the authors' description of their analysis: Nucleated cell counts per sample were estimated from amplification of reference gene primers within the assay. To quantify the absolute abundance of each unique TCRbeta CDR3 rearrangement, sequence reads were collapsed and filtered. For each sample, productive Simpson clonality was calculated by taking the square root of Simpson's diversity index across productive rearrangements. Held by TCRdb, this immuneACCESS table contains in-frame sequences only and omits some clones. Under half of the omission traces to an unresolved V gene where checked; the cause of the rest is unknown. V and J calls and clone size are those listed in that table; D and trimming were worked out from the DNA. The sample table records about 280,000 clones; 83% of these occur just once. The top ten constitute 8% to 9.5% of the sample.

For this clone: This receptor's antigen is unknown. No quality values exist for individual bases; no much larger clone is one base distant.

The germline V gene (reference sequence) provides CDR1 GTSNPN and CDR2 SVGIG. CDR3 length: 13 amino acids, cysteine to phenylalanine. CDR3 DNA is the only sequence kept; it has 39 bases, read in frame from the first base. The junction carries 12 bases between V and J, which are trimmed by 0 bases and 7 bases respectively. Sequenced input: peripheral blood. The receptor was derived from a woman between 45 and 65 years old who had recovered from COVID-19. The receptor chain draws on TRBV30 and TRBJ1-2; a confident D gene designation cannot be given. The CDR3 protein: CAWSVSGNGGYTF. The DNA is TGTGCCTGGAGTGTATCGGGTAACGGTGGCTACACCTTC.